One and the same sample provided the 11 T cell receptor beta chains below, sequenced in a study of blood T cell repertoires in COVID-19. This table comes from immunoSEQ multiplex PCR, and its TCRdb copy is limited to in-frame clones, with some not included. The data contain fewer than 65,000 clones, around 80% of them singletons. The source material was peripheral blood. The receptors were sampled from a man in his 70s with acute or convalescent COVID-19.

This clone was found a few times. The chain joins TRBV30 to TRBJ1-2, with a tentative D call TRBD1 (5 bases). The CDR3 is made up of 13 amino acids. V lost 1 base, J lost 4 bases, and 10 bases lay in between. Germline loops: CDR1 GTSNPN, CDR2 SVGIG (reference sequence). The CDR3 region has the DNA TGTGCCTGGAGTGCGCAGGGCAGCTATGGCTACACCTTC. Its translation: CAWSAQGSYGYTF.

The V gene is TRBV2, the J gene TRBJ1-6; perhaps TRBD1 as D (6 bases). Trimming shortened V by 2 bases and J by 10 bases, and 12 bases separated the two germline ends. The CDR3 runs to 14 residues. Looked up from germline, CDR1 is SNHLY and CDR2 is FYNNEI. The CDR3 is CASSERAGVSPLHF. The CDR3, as DNA: TGTGCCAGCAGTGAAAGGGCAGGGGTCTCACCCCTCCACTTT.

The chain links TRBV19 to TRBJ2-3, with TRBD1 matching over 7 bases. The germline V gene has CDR1 LNHDA and CDR2 SQIVND (reference sequence). The CDR3 consists of 16 residues. The V segment lost 6 bases and the J segment 1 base; nucleotides outside the gene matches: 10. CDR3: CASSTPTGTGTDTQYF. The CDR3 nucleotides read TGTGCCAGTAGCACCCCAACCGGGACAGGCACAGATACGCAGTATTTT.

This clone has more than one count but fewer than ten. The chain couples TRBV6-5 to TRBJ1-5; 8 bases map to TRBD1. Germline V gives CDR1 MNHEY, CDR2 SVGAGI. The CDR3 is 14 amino acids. V was pared by 6 bases and J by 6 bases, with 7 bases of the junction left unmatched. CDR3 coding DNA: TGTGCCAGCAGGGGAGACAGGGGCGGTCAGCCCCAGCATTTT. Translating it yields CASRGDRGGQPQHF.

The V gene is TRBV12-5, the J gene TRBJ2-1; D is perhaps TRBD2 (6 bases). Germline-derived CDR1 and CDR2 are LGHNT and FRNRAP. The CDR3 consists of 15 residues. Trimming took 1 base from V and 5 from J, leaving 12 bases between them. The CDR3 protein is CASGLGTIGHNEQFF. The CDR3 DNA sequence: TGTGCTAGTGGTTTGGGGACTATCGGGCACAATGAGCAGTTCTTC.

The chain recombines TRBV29-1 with TRBJ2-7; TRBD1 matches at 8 bases. After removal of 3 bases from V and 2 bases from J, the junction contained 0 bases not matched to a gene. In germline, CDR1 is SQVTM, CDR2 ANQGSEA. CDR3 size: 12 residues. The CDR3 nucleotides are TGCAGCGTTGAGACAGGGGCCTACGAGCAGTACTTC. Amino acids: CSVETGAYEQYF.

The gene calls are TRBV2 and TRBJ2-7, with a tentative D call TRBD1 (6 bases). Germline CDR1 SNHLY, CDR2 FYNNEI. The CDR3 covers 15 residues. Between the trimmed V and J ends, which lost 3 bases and 3 bases, there was a span of 15 bases. The CDR3 loop reads CASSDLADSLYEQYF. The CDR3 DNA follows: TGTGCCAGCAGTGACCTCGCGGACAGCCTCTACGAGCAGTACTTC.

The chain couples TRBV29-1 to TRBJ2-3; D may be TRBD1 (6 bases). Germline V gene sequence: CDR1 SQVTM, CDR2 ANQGSEA. The ends were cut back, 0 bases at V and 6 bases at J, with 22 bases in the middle. CDR3 length: 17 amino acids. CDR3 coding DNA: TGCAGCGTTGAAGATCAAGGGAAACGGGACATGCCGGATACGCAGTATTTT. Amino acid sequence: CSVEDQGKRDMPDTQYF.

This chain uses TRBV12-3 or TRBV12-4 with TRBJ2-2; D is unresolved. Trimming stripped 6 bases from V and 7 bases from J, with 9 bases between. CDR3 length equals 12 residues. The CDR3 protein is CASSPNFGELFF. CDR3 nucleotides: TGTGCCAGCAGCCCAAACTTCGGGGAGCTGTTTTTT.

V gene TRBV3-1 (or the pseudogene TRBV3-2) combines with J gene TRBJ1-2, with D perhaps matching TRBD1 (6 bases). V lost 4 bases and J lost 4, with 7 bases in between. CDR1 and CDR2 from the germline V gene are LGHDT and YNNKEL (reference sequence). The CDR3 is 12 residues long. This CDR3 is CASSRQAYGYTF. The CDR3 DNA reads TGTGCCAGCAGCCGACAGGCCTATGGCTACACCTTC.

V and J are TRBV27 and TRBJ1-5; TRBD1 aligns across 9 bases. Germline-derived CDR1 and CDR2 are MNHEY and SMNVEV (reference sequence). CDR3 length equals 15 residues. J was trimmed by 7 bases and V by 5 bases; bases with no gene match: 9. Written as DNA, the CDR3 is TGTGCCAGCAGTCCAGCGGGACAGGGTAGACAGCCCCAGCATTTT. Its translation is CASSPAGQGRQPQHF.